The 8 T cell receptor beta chains below come from one sample, sequenced in a study of control samples from healthy donors and cancer patients. Some clones are missing from TCRdb's copy, which holds only in-frame ones; the method was immunoSEQ multiplex PCR. Among about 150,000 clones listed, roughly nine tenths were seen once. Sequencing used blood. Every receptor here comes from a woman aged 30 to 39 in good health.

The chain couples TRBV15 to TRBJ2-7; 7 bases agree with TRBD2. The CDR3 extends over 13 amino acids. The trim removed 0 bases at V and 7 bases at J, leaving 3 bases unmatched. Germline V gene sequence: CDR1 LNHNV, CDR2 YYDKDF (reference sequence). The CDR3 DNA follows: TGTGCCACCAGCAGAGATGGGGGGGGTGAGCAGTACTTC. Translation: CATSRDGGGEQYF.

The rearrangement joins TRBV9 to TRBJ2-1, with a weak D call TRBD1 (6 bases). V lost 3 bases and J lost 7, with 14 bases in between. Germline CDR1 and CDR2: SGDLS and YYNGEE. This CDR3 region has 14 residues. As DNA, the CDR3 is TGTGCCAGCAGCGACCGGGACACCAAAAATGAGCAGTTCTTC. This encodes CASSDRDTKNEQFF.

The gene calls are TRBV10-3 and TRBJ2-7, with 8 bases lining up with TRBD1. The V gene end was trimmed by 3 bases and the J gene end by 4 bases; junction bases not matched to a gene: 11. In germline, CDR1 is ENHRY, CDR2 SYGVKD. This CDR3 has 16 amino acids. The CDR3 here is CAISDSTGAHWYEQYF. CDR3 bases: TGTGCCATCAGTGACTCGACAGGGGCGCACTGGTACGAGCAGTACTTC.

This chain connects TRBV6-5 to TRBJ2-3; 13 bases match TRBD2. The germline V gene has CDR1 MNHEY and CDR2 SVGAGI. This CDR3 region has 15 residues. The J segment lost 3 bases and the V segment lost 6 bases, leaving 3 bases of the junction unmatched. Written as DNA, the CDR3 is TGTGCCAGCAGGACTAGCGGGAGGTTGACAGATACGCAGTATTTT. This translates into CASRTSGRLTDTQYF.

This chain connects TRBV15 to TRBJ2-5; 13 bases fit TRBD2. This CDR3 region has 17 residues. The germline V gene has CDR1 LNHNV and CDR2 YYDKDF (reference sequence). V shed 5 bases, J shed 5 bases, and the junction held 11 bases outside the gene matches. The CDR3 DNA reads TGTGCCACCAGCTCACGACTAGCGGGAGGCCGTCGGGAGACCCAGTACTTC. Encoded protein: CATSSRLAGGRRETQYF.

The chain employs TRBV28 and TRBJ2-3, with D perhaps TRBD1 or TRBD2 (6 bases each). The CDR3 is 13 residues long. CDR1 and CDR2 from the germline V gene are MDHEN and SYDVKM. Trimming removed 6 bases from V and 3 bases from J, with 10 bases in between. Written as DNA, the CDR3 is TGTGCCAGCAGCCCGGGGGCGACAGATACGCAGTATTTT. Its protein product is CASSPGATDTQYF.

The chain links TRBV12-3 or TRBV12-4 to TRBJ1-1; D perhaps matches TRBD1 (5 bases). The CDR3 is 13 amino acids. Trimming stripped 3 bases from V and 8 bases from J, with 13 bases between. The CDR3 here is CASSLGGTKEAFF. DNA for the CDR3: TGTGCCAGCAGTTTGGGAGGGACTAAGGAAGCTTTCTTT.

This clone was counted only a few times. Within the sample, other DNA sequences also encode this same CDR3. The rearrangement uses TRBV4-1 and TRBJ2-1, with 14 bases lining up with TRBD2. CDR1 MGHRA and CDR2 YSYEKL come from the germline V gene. The CDR3 totals 17 residues. V was pared by 4 bases and J by 1 base, with 3 bases of the junction left unmatched. The DNA of the CDR3 is TGCGCCAGCAGCCCGGGACTAGCGGGGGCTTCCTACAATGAGCAGTTCTTC. It yields the protein CASSPGLAGASYNEQFF.